These T cell receptor beta chains were read from a single sample in a study of T cell responses to AZD1222 COVID-19 vaccine. Method: immunoSEQ multiplex PCR; TCRdb's copy keeps in-frame clones and lacks some. The table shows about 92,000 clones, with approximately 90% occurring only once. The specimen was peripheral blood, collected on day 0 of AZD1222 vaccination. The receptors here all came from an adult in good health. CDR3s include the opening cysteine and the closing phenylalanine or tryptophan. D genes are given only for firm matches. The size entry is marked missing in some rows and otherwise reads once, few, many or a size class.

d_call	clone_size	v_call	j_call	cdr3_nt	cdr3_aa
.	.	TRBV27	TRBJ1-3	TGTGCCAGCAGTTTAGGGGTGACTGGAAACACCATATATTTT	CASSLGVTGNTIYF
.	.	TRBV3-1/TRBV3-2	TRBJ1-2	TGTGCCAGCAGCCAAGAGGGGGCGAACCTTAATGGCTACACCTTC	CASSQEGANLNGYTF
.	.	TRBV9	TRBJ1-4	TGTGCCAGCAGCGTAGGAGCAACTAATGAAAAACTGTTTTTT	CASSVGATNEKLFF
TRBD1	.	TRBV5-1	TRBJ1-1	TGCGCCAGCATACCCTCGACAGGGACGTGGGCTGAAGCTTTCTTT	CASIPSTGTWAEAFF
TRBD1	.	TRBV11-3	TRBJ1-2	TGTGCCAGCAGCTCCGACAGGGGCTATGGCTACACCTTC	CASSSDRGYGYTF
TRBD1	.	TRBV6-6	TRBJ2-7	TGTGCCAGCAGCCGTCCGGGACAGGGCTCCTACGAGCAGTACTTC	CASSRPGQGSYEQYF
.	once	TRBV2	TRBJ2-1	TGTGCCAGCAGTGAATTGGGGGGCCTGAGAGGGGAGCAGTTCTTC	CASSELGGLRGEQFF
.	.	TRBV28	TRBJ2-7	TGTGCCAGCTCCCTTAGTGGGGTAGCCTCCTACGAGCAGTACTTC	CASSLSGVASYEQYF
.	.	TRBV5-1	TRBJ1-1	TGCGCCAGCAGTCGGGCAGGGGACACTGAAGCTTTCTTT	CASSRAGDTEAFF
.	few	TRBV28	TRBJ1-6	TGTGCCAGCACCTCCCCCAATAATTCACCCCTCCACTTT	CASTSPNNSPLHF
.	.	TRBV5-1	TRBJ1-2	TGCGCCAGCAGCTTACCCCTGGGCCGGGGTGAAGGCTACACCTTC	CASSLPLGRGEGYTF
TRBD2	.	TRBV7-2	TRBJ2-1	TGTGCCAGCAGCTTAGCGGGACTAGCGGGGTCGTATGAGCAGTTCTTC	CASSLAGLAGSYEQFF
TRBD1	few	TRBV7-9	TRBJ2-7	TGTGCCAGCAGCTTAGAACAGGGGACAGGGAACTTCTTC	CASSLEQGTGNFF
.	.	TRBV30	TRBJ1-4	TGTGCCTGGAGTGTACCGGGGGGTTGGGAAAAACTGTTTTTT	CAWSVPGGWEKLFF
.	.	TRBV19	TRBJ2-7	TGTGCCAGTAGGTGGACAGATAGCTACGAGCAGTACTTC	CASRWTDSYEQYF
.	.	TRBV4-1	TRBJ1-5	TGCGCCAGCAGCCAAGAAGTAGGGCTCAATCAGCCCCAGCATTTT	CASSQEVGLNQPQHF
.	once	TRBV19	TRBJ1-5	TGTGCCAGTAGTATCCCGGGGGATCAGCCCCAGCATTTT	CASSIPGDQPQHF
TRBD1	.	TRBV9	TRBJ1-6	TGTGCCAGCAGCGTCCGACAGGGGTATCTATCACCCCTCCACTTT	CASSVRQGYLSPLHF
.	.	TRBV19	TRBJ2-5	TGTGCCAGTAGTAACCGGGACCCTCGGGAGACCCAGTACTTC	CASSNRDPRETQYF
.	.	TRBV5-6	TRBJ2-7	TGTGCCAGCAGCTTGAAGCTATCGTGGGGGGAGCAGTACTTC	CASSLKLSWGEQYF
TRBD1	few	TRBV6-2/TRBV6-3	TRBJ1-1	TGTGCCAGCAGCCGCGGACAGGGGGCGTGGGGTGAAGCTTTCTTT	CASSRGQGAWGEAFF
.	.	TRBV6-2/TRBV6-3	TRBJ1-2	TGTGCCAGCAGTTACCCAAACAATGGCTACACCTTC	CASSYPNNGYTF
.	few	TRBV11-2	TRBJ1-1	TGTGCCAGCAGCTTAGATTCAGTTCTTGAAGCTTTCTTT	CASSLDSVLEAFF
TRBD1	.	TRBV5-1	TRBJ2-1	TGCGCCAGCAGCTTGCCGACACCCGGGACAGGGGGCGAGCAGTTCTTC	CASSLPTPGTGGEQFF
TRBD1	.	TRBV20-1	TRBJ1-3	TGCAGTGCTAGTGGGACAGGAGACGCAAACACCATATATTTT	CSASGTGDANTIYF
.	.	TRBV7-2	TRBJ1-2	TGTGCCAGCAGCGCACAGGTTGGGATGGTCTACACCTTC	CASSAQVGMVYTF
TRBD1	.	TRBV7-7	TRBJ2-3	TGTGCTAGCAGACCGATCCGACAGGGTGCGTTCACAGATACGCAGTATTTT	CASRPIRQGAFTDTQYF
.	.	TRBV12-3/TRBV12-4	TRBJ2-3	TGTGCCAGCAGTTTGCGAGATACGCAGTATTTT	CASSLRDTQYF
TRBD1	.	TRBV6-2/TRBV6-3	TRBJ1-5	TGTGCCAGCAGTTCGACAGGGTCAAGCAATCAGCCCCAGCATTTT	CASSSTGSSNQPQHF
.	.	TRBV4-3	TRBJ1-3	TGCGCCAGCAGCCAAGCCGGATGGGGGCAGGGAGAGGGTGGAAACACCATATATTTT	CASSQAGWGQGEGGNTIYF
TRBD1	.	TRBV4-2	TRBJ1-5	TGTGCCAGCAGCGAACCCGGGACAGGGGGCCTTGGGAGCAATCAGCCCCAGCATTTT	CASSEPGTGGLGSNQPQHF
.	.	TRBV6-5	TRBJ2-7	TGTGCCAGCAGTTATACAGGGCTGATATCCGGCGAGCAGTACTTC	CASSYTGLISGEQYF
.	.	TRBV10-3	TRBJ1-2	TGTGCCATCAACGACTTGGGGACTTCGTATGGCTACACCTTC	CAINDLGTSYGYTF
TRBD1	.	TRBV19	TRBJ2-7	TGTGCCAGTAGTGAACAGGGGTACGAGCAGTACTTC	CASSEQGYEQYF
.	.	TRBV12-3/TRBV12-4	TRBJ1-1	TGTGCCAGCGGTTTCAGGGCGAACACTGAAGCTTTCTTT	CASGFRANTEAFF